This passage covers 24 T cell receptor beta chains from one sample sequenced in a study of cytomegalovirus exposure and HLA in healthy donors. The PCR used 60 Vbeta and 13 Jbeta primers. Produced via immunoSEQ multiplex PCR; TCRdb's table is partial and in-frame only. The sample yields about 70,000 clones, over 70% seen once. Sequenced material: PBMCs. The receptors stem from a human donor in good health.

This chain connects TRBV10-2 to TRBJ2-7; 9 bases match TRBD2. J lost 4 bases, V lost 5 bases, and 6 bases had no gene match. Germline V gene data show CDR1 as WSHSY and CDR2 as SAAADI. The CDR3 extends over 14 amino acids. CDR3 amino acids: CASSPGGRGYEQYF. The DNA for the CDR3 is TGCGCCAGCAGTCCAGGCGGGAGGGGGTACGAGCAGTACTTC.

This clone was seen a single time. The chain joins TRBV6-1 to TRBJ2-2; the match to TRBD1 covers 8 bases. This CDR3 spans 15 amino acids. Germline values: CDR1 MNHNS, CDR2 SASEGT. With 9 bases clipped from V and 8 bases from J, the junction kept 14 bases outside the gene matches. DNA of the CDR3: TGTGCCAGTGATAGACAGGGGTCTATGTGGGGGGAGCTGTTTTTT. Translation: CASDRQGSMWGELFF.

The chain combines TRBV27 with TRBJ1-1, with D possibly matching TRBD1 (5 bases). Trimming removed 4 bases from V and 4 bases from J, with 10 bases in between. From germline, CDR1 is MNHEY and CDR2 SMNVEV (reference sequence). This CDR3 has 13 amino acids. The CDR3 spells CASSWGGRTEAFF. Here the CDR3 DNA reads TGTGCCAGCAGTTGGGGGGGACGCACTGAAGCTTTCTTT.

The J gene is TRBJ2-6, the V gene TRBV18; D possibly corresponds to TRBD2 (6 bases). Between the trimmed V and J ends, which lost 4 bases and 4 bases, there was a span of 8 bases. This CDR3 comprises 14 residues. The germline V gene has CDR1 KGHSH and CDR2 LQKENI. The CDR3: CASSRDSGANVLTF. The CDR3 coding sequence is TGTGCCAGCTCACGGGACTCCGGGGCCAACGTCCTGACTTTC.

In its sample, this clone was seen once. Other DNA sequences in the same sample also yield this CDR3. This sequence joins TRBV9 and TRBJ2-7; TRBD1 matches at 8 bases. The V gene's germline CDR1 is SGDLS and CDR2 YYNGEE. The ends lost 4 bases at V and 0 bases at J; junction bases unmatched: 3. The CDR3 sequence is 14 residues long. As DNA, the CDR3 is TGTGCCAGCAGCCCCGGGACAGGCTCCTACGAGCAGTACTTC. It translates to CASSPGTGSYEQYF.

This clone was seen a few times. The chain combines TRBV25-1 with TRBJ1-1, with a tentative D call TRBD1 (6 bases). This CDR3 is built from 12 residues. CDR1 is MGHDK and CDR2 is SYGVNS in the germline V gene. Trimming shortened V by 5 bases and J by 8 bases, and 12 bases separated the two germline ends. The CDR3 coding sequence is TGTGCCAGCAGTTCGCCGGGACACGAAGCTTTCTTT. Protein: CASSSPGHEAFF.

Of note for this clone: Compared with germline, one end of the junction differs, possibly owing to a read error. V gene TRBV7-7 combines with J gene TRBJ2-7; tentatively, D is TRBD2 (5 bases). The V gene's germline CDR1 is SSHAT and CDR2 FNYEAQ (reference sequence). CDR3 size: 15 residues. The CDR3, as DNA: TGTGCTAGCAGCTTGGATAATACAAAAGGGAGCGAGCAGTACTTC. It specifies CASSLDNTKGSEQYF.

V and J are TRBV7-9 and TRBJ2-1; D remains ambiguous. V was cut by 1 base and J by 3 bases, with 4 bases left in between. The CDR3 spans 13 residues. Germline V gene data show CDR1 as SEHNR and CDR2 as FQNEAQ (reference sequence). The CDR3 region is CASSLDSYNEQFF. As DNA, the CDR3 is TGTGCCAGCAGCTTAGACAGCTACAATGAGCAGTTCTTC. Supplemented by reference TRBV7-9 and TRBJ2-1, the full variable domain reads DTGVSQNPRHKITKRGQNVTFRCDPISEHNRLYWYRQTLGQGPEFLTYFQNEAQLEKSRLLSDRFSAERPKGSFSTLEIQRTEQGDSAMYLCASSLDSYNEQFFGPGTRLTVL.

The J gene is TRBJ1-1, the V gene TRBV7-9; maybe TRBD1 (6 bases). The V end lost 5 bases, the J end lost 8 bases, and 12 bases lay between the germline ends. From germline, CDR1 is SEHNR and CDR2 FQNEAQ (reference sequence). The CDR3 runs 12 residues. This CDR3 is CASSATGLEAFF. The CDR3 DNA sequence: TGTGCCAGCAGCGCTACAGGGTTGGAAGCTTTCTTT. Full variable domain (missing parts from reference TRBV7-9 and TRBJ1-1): DTGVSQNPRHKITKRGQNVTFRCDPISEHNRLYWYRQTLGQGPEFLTYFQNEAQLEKSRLLSDRFSAERPKGSFSTLEIQRTEQGDSAMYLCASSATGLEAFFGQGTRLTVV.

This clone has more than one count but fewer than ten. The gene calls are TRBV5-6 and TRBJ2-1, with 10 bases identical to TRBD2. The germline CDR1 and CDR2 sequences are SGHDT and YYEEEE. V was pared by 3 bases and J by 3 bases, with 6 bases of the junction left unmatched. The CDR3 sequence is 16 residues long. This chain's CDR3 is CASSSLLAGDYNEQFF. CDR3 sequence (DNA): TGTGCCAGCAGCTCACTCCTAGCGGGGGACTACAATGAGCAGTTCTTC.

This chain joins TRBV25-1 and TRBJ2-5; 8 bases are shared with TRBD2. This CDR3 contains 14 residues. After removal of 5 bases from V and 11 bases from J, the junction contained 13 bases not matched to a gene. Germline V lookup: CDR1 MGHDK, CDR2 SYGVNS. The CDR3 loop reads CASSRPGGPGEQYF. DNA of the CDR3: TGTGCCAGCAGTCGACCGGGAGGGCCGGGGGAGCAGTACTTC.

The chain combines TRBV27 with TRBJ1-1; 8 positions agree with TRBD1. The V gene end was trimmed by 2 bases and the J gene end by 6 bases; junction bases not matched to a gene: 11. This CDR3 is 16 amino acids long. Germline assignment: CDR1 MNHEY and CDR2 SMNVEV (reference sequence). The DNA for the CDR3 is TGTGCCAGCAGTTTAAGAATTGGACAGGGTTTCGCTGAAGCTTTCTTT. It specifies CASSLRIGQGFAEAFF.

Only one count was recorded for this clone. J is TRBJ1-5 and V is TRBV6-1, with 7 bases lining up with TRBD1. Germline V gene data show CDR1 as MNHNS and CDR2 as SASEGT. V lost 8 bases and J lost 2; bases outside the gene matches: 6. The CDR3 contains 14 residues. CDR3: CASRRQGGNQPQHF. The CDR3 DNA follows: TGTGCCAGCCGTCGACAGGGCGGCAATCAGCCCCAGCATTTT.

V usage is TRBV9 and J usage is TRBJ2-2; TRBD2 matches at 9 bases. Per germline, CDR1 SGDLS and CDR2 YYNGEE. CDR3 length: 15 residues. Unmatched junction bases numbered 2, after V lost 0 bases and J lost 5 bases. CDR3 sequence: CASSVESGGTGELFF. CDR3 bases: TGTGCCAGCAGCGTAGAGAGCGGGGGGACCGGGGAGCTGTTTTTT. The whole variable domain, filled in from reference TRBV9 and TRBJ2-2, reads DSGVTQTPKHLITATGQRVTLRCSPRSGDLSVYWYQQSLDQGLQFLIQYYNGEERAKGNILERFSAQQFPDLHSELNLSSLELGDSALYFCASSVESGGTGELFFGEGSRLTVL.

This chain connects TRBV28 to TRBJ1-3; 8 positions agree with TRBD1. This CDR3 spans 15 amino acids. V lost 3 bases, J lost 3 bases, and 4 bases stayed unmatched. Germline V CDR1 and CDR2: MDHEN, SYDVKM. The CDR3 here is CASSFAGGRGNTIYF. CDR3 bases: TGTGCCAGCAGTTTTGCAGGGGGCCGTGGAAACACCATATATTTT.

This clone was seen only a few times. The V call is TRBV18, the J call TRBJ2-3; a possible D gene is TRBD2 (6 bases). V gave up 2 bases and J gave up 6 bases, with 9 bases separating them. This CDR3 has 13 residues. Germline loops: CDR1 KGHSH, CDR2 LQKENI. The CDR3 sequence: CASSPGGRDTQYF. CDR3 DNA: TGTGCCAGCTCACCAGGAGGGCGGGATACGCAGTATTTT.

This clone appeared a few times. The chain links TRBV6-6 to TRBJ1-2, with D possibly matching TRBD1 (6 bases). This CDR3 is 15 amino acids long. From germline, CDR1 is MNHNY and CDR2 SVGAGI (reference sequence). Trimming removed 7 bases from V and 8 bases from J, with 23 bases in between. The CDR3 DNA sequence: TGTGCCAGCACCTCCCTTATTGGGGGGGCTGGAGGCTACACCTTC. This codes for CASTSLIGGAGGYTF.

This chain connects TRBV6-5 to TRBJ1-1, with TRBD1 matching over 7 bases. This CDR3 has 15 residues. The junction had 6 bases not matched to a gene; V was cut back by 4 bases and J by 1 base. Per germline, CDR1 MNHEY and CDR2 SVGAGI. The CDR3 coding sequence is TGTGCCAGCAGTTTGGCCGGGACAGCGAACACTGAAGCTTTCTTT. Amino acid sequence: CASSLAGTANTEAFF.

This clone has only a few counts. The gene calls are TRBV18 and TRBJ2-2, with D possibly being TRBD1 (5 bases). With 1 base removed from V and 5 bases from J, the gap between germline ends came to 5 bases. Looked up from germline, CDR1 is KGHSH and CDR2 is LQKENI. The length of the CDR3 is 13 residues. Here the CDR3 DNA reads TGTGCCAGCTCACCACAGGGGACCGGGGAGCTGTTTTTT. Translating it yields CASSPQGTGELFF.

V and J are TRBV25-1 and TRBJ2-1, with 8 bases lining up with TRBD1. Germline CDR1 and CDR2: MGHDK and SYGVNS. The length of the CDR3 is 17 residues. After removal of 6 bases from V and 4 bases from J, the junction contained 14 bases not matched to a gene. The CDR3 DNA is TGTGCCAGCAGACCGAACCTCGGGACAGGAATTTACAATGAGCAGTTCTTC. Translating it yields CASRPNLGTGIYNEQFF.

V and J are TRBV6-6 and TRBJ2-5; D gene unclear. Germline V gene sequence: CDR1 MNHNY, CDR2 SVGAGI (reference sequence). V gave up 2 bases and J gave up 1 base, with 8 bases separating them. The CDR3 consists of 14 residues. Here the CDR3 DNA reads TGTGCCAGCAGTTACGAACAGCCCCAAGAGACCCAGTACTTC. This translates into CASSYEQPQETQYF.

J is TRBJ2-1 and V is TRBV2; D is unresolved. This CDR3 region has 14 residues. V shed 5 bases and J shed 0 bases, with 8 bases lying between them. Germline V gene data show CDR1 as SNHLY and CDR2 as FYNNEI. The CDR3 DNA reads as TGTGCCAGCAGTACCCCGAGCTCCTACAATGAGCAGTTCTTC. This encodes CASSTPSSYNEQFF.

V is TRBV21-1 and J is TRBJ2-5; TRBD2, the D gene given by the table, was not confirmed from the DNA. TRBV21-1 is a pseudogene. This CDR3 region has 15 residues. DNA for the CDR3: TGTGCCAGCATCCCAGCGGGAGCGAGGGAGGAGACCCAGTACTTC. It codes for CASIPAGAREETQYF.

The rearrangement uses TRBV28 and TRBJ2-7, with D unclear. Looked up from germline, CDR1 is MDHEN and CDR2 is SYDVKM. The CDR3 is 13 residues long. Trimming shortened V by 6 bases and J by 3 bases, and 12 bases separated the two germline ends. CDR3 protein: CASRLPQSYEQYF. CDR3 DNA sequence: TGTGCCAGCAGGTTACCACAGAGCTACGAGCAGTACTTC.